Listed below are T cell receptor beta chains from one sample, sequenced in a study of blood T cell repertoires in COVID-19. This table comes from immunoSEQ multiplex PCR, and its TCRdb copy is limited to in-frame clones, with some not included. The sample has approximately 180,000 clones, around 89% seen once; the top ten hold roughly 4.7%. The sequenced sample consisted of peripheral blood. Every receptor here comes from a human donor in a cohort sampled during active COVID-19. Each CDR3 is given without its conserved first and last residue.

V,CDR3
TRBV6-5,ASGDRYSNQPQH
TRBV15,ATSKAGQGVGGYT
TRBV28,ASSLEGRTNEKLF
TRBV27,ASSLSRDQPQH
TRBV5-4,ASSQTGEGLNTQY
TRBV7-9,ASSSGTGDTEAF
TRBV10-3,AITQGLTPYGYT
TRBV5-1,ASKNTGGTEAF
TRBV18,ASSTGTARSGQETQY
TRBV2,ASRSGAGGFNEQF
TRBV28,ASSPDTGVNTEAF
TRBV7-9,ASSFQGFNEKLF
TRBV6-5,ASSWTSTDTQY
TRBV27,ASSFVSGSADTQY
TRBV7-8,ASSFPKIPTLYDEQF
TRBV9,ASSVSQGANTEAF
TRBV3-1/TRBV3-2,ASSQDSGQGYEQF
TRBV10-3,AISESDRGGTEAF
TRBV7-8,ASSSPGQVSAEAF
TRBV28,ASSRQRRGAF
TRBV10-3,AISDRWNTGELF
TRBV28,ASSLTGGGYGYT
TRBV10-3,AISVGTEAF
TRBV5-4,ASSPGTGDTQY
TRBV3-1/TRBV3-2,ASSESGRYYEQY
TRBV4-2,ASSQEVRRDRLISPLH
TRBV27,ASSLLGSGRGVQETQY